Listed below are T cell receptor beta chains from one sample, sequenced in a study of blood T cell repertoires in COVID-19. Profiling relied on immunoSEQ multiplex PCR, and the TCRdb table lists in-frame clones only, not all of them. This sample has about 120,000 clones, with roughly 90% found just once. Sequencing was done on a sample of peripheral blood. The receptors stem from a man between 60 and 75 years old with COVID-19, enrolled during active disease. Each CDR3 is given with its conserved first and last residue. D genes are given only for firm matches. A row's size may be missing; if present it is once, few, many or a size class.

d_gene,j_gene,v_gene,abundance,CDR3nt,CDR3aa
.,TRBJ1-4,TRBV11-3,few,TGTGCCAGCAGCCCCAGATTCAATGAAAAACTGTTTTTT,CASSPRFNEKLFF
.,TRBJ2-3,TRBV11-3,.,TGTGCCAGCAGCTTTCTTCCGGGATTCCCGGGGGATACGCAGTATTTT,CASSFLPGFPGDTQYF
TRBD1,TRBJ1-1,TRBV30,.,TGTGCCTGGAGTGGACAGGGGAACACTGAAGCTTTCTTT,CAWSGQGNTEAFF
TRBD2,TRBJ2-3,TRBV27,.,TGTGCCAGCAGTTCCCCTACTAGCGGGAGGGCGGGAGATACGCAGTATTTT,CASSSPTSGRAGDTQYF
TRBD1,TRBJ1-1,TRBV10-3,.,TGTGCCACCAAGGGGGGGACAGGCAACACTGAAGCTTTCTTT,CATKGGTGNTEAFF
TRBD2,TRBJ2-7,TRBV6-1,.,TGTGCCAGCAGTGACGGGGGGGGATCGTCGTACGAGCAGTACTTC,CASSDGGGSSYEQYF
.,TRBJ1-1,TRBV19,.,TGTGCCAGTAGTATGACCGGACAGAACACTGAAGCTTTCTTT,CASSMTGQNTEAFF
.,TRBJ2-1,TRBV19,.,TGTGCCAGTATGGTGGGCAGCCACAATGAGCAGTTCTTC,CASMVGSHNEQFF
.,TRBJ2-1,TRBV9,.,TGTGCCAGCAGCGCTAGCTCCTACAATGAGCAGTTCTTC,CASSASSYNEQFF
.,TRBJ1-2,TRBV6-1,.,TGTGCCAGCAGTGAAATTGAGCAGGACTATGGCTACACCTTC,CASSEIEQDYGYTF
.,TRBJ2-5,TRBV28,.,TGTGCCAGCAGTCCCTGGGGGCGAGAGACCCAGTACTTC,CASSPWGRETQYF
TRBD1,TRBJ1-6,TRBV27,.,TGTGCCAGCAGCGGACAGGGCCTAACCCTCCACTTT,CASSGQGLTLHF
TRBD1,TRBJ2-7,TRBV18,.,TGTGCCAGCTCACATCGGGACAGGGTTTCCTACGAGCAGTACTTC,CASSHRDRVSYEQYF
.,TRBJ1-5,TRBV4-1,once,TGCGCCAGCAGCCCCAACGAGCAGGGAAGTGAGAGCAATCAGCCCCAGCATTTT,CASSPNEQGSESNQPQHF
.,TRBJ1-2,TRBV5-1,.,TGCGCCAGCAGCTCGGCCGACAGAGCCTATGGCTACACCTTC,CASSSADRAYGYTF
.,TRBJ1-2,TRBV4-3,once,TGCGCCAGCAGCCAGGCACAGGGATCTGGCTACACCTTC,CASSQAQGSGYTF
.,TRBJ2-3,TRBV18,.,TGTGCCAGCTCATCTCCCCGCACAGATACGCAGTATTTT,CASSSPRTDTQYF
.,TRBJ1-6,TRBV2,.,TGTGCCAGCAGTGAATACAGGGATAATTCACCCCTCCACTTT,CASSEYRDNSPLHF
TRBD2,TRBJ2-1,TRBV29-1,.,TGCAGCGCACTAGCGGGAAGTGGCTATGAGCAGTTCTTC,CSALAGSGYEQFF
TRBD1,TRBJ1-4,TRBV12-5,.,TGTGCTAGTGGAACGGGACAGGGCGATTCTTTTGAAAAACTGTTTTTT,CASGTGQGDSFEKLFF
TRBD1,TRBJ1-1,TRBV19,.,TGTGCCAGTAGTGGAACAGGGGGCACTGAAGCTTTCTTT,CASSGTGGTEAFF
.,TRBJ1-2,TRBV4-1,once,TGCGCCAGCAGCCAAGATCCAGGGTTCCCCTCCTACGGCTACACCTTC,CASSQDPGFPSYGYTF
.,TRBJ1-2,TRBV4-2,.,TGTGCCAGCAGCCAAGCCGGGAGAGACTATGGCTACACCTTC,CASSQAGRDYGYTF
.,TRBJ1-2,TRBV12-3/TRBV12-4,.,TGTGCCAGCAGCCCTAAAGGGGGCTATGGCTACACCTTC,CASSPKGGYGYTF
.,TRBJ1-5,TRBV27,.,TGTGCCAGCAGTTCCTACAGGGGCAATCAGCCCCAGCATTTT,CASSSYRGNQPQHF
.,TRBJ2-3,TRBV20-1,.,TGCAGTGCTAGTCCCCCGGAGGGGCAGGGGGCAGATACGCAGTATTTT,CSASPPEGQGADTQYF
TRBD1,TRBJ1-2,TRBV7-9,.,TGTGCCAGCAGCTTTGCCGCGGGACAGGGTTTCGATGGCTACACCTTC,CASSFAAGQGFDGYTF
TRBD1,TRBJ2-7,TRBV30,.,TGTGCCTGGAGTGGGACAGGGGCCTACAGCTCCTACGAGCAGTACTTC,CAWSGTGAYSSYEQYF
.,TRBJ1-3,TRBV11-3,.,TGTGCCAGCAGCCGGGGAGTCGGAAACACCATATATTTT,CASSRGVGNTIYF
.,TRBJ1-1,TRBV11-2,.,TGTGCCAGCAGCTCTTTGGGGGGAGGGGCTTTCTTT,CASSSLGGGAFF
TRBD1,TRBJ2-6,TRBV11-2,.,TGTGCCAGCAGGAAACCGGGACAGGGGACCCCTGGGGCCAACGTCCTGACTTTC,CASRKPGQGTPGANVLTF
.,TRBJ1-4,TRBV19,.,TGTGCCAGTAGTATGATGAGGGCAGGCCGGGAAAAACTGTTTTTT,CASSMMRAGREKLFF
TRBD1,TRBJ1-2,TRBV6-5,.,TGTGCCAGCAGTCCCCAACTCGACAGGGTGGATGGCTACACCTTC,CASSPQLDRVDGYTF
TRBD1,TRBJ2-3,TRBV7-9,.,TGTGCCAGCAGATCGGACAGGCCTAGCACAGATACGCAGTATTTT,CASRSDRPSTDTQYF
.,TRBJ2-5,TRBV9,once,TGTGCCAGCAGCGAGTGGGCCCGGCCCCAAGAGACCCAGTACTTC,CASSEWARPQETQYF
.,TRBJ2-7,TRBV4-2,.,TGTGCCAGCAGCCCTATGGTGGAGACGTACGAGCAGTACTTC,CASSPMVETYEQYF
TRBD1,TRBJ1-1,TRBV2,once,TGTGCCAGCAGTCCGGGACAGGGGGCGCGCACTGAAGCTTTCTTT,CASSPGQGARTEAFF
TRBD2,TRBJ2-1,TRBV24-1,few,TGTGCCACCAGCGGGGGACTAGCGGGAGCCTACAATGAGCAGTTCTTC,CATSGGLAGAYNEQFF
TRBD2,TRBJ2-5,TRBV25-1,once,TGTGCCAGCAGTGATCTTAGCGGGAGGGCCAGGGAGACCCAGTACTTC,CASSDLSGRARETQYF
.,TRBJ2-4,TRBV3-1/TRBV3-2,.,TGTGCCAGCAGCCACCCCCCGAACATTCCCTACTTC,CASSHPPNIPYF
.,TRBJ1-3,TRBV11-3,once,TGTGCCAGCAGCTTAGATCAGGGGCGGCGAAACACCATATATTTT,CASSLDQGRRNTIYF
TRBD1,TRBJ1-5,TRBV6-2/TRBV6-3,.,TGTGCCAGCAGTTACTTATTCGGACAGGGATATCAGCCCCAGCATTTT,CASSYLFGQGYQPQHF
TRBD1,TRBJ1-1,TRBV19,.,TGTGCCACCTCAATTCCCGGGGACAGGTTGAACACTGAAGCTTTCTTT,CATSIPGDRLNTEAFF
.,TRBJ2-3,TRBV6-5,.,TGTGCCAGCAGTTACTCTACAGCAGATACGCAGTATTTT,CASSYSTADTQYF
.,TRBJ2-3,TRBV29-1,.,TGCAGCGTGGGGGGAGGAGGTTCCACAGATACGCAGTATTTT,CSVGGGGSTDTQYF
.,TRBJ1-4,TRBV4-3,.,TGCGCCAGCAGCCAAGATTACAGGGAGCTTGGGGAAAAACTGTTTTTT,CASSQDYRELGEKLFF
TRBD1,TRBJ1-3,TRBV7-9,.,TGTGCCAGCAGCCAGACAGGGGGAGGAAACACCATATATTTT,CASSQTGGGNTIYF
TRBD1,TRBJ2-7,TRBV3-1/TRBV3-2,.,TGTGCCAGCAGCCAGGATCCGGGACAGATCAACGAGCAGTACTTC,CASSQDPGQINEQYF
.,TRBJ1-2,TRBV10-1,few,TGCGCCAGCAGTGAGGGGCCAGCCCTTGGCTACACCTTC,CASSEGPALGYTF
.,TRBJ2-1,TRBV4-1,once,TGCGCCAGCAGCCAAGATCGGGGCTCCTACAATGAGCAGTTCTTC,CASSQDRGSYNEQFF
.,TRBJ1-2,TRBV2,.,TGTGCCAGCAGTGACGTCAGGGCCCCTAACTATGGCTACACCTTC,CASSDVRAPNYGYTF
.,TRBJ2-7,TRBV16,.,TGTGCCAGCAGCCAATCGCACGGGGGGCCGAACGAGCAGTACTTC,CASSQSHGGPNEQYF
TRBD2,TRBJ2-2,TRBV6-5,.,TGTGCCAGCAGTCTAGCGGGAATGGGGGAGCTGTTTTTT,CASSLAGMGELFF
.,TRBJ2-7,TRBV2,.,TGTGCCAGCAGTGATGACAGAGACTCCTACGAGCAGTACTTC,CASSDDRDSYEQYF
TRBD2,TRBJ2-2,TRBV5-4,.,TGTGCCAGCAGACCAGGACTAGCGGGAGGCGGGGAGCTGTTTTTT,CASRPGLAGGGELFF